This TCR beta chain stems from a study of shared clonotypes between healthy human individuals. Whole-study results and caveats: Only blood was sampled, and tissue TCR repertoires likely differ from blood ones.

At the deep level, the assay was run. Assay: immunoSEQ multiplex PCR; the TCRdb copy retains only in-frame clones and omits some. The table lists approximately 470,000 clones, roughly 80% of them singletons. Comments on this clone: Its antigen is undetermined.

Germline trimming cut 4 bases from V and 8 bases from J; bases unmatched to any gene: 7. CDR1 and CDR2 (germline): SEHNR, FQNEAQ (reference sequence). CDR3 length equals 14 residues. Donation came from healthy HIV-negative adults that had no recent acute infections or vaccinations. Sequencing was carried out using PBMCs. The genes are TRBV7-9 and TRBJ1-4, with TRBD1 identical over 7 bases. The receptor was isolated from a woman aged 40 to 50 in good health. Some clones in this sample may be carry-over from other donors' samples. The CDR3 nucleotides read TGTGCCAGCAGCTCGGGACAGCCTGCGGAAAAACTGTTTTTT. Its translation: CASSSGQPAEKLFF.